The text below deals with one TCR beta chain. The antigen remains undetermined. This sample stems from a study of CD8+CD57+ T cells in acquired aplastic anemia. It was genomic DNA that served as the template for profiling TCR beta VDJ and CDR3. Each CDR3 protein is one row after TCRdb ran MiXCR on the reads. This table has tens of thousands of distinct CDR3 sequences, about 77% appearing once. Study-level findings and limits: Significant differences in CD8+ Simpson's diversity were not observed between patients and controls.

J gave up 4 bases and V 6 bases, and 4 bases lay outside the gene matches. Germline loops: CDR1 LNHDA, CDR2 SQIVND (reference sequence). This CDR3 is 14 amino acids long. The chain recombines TRBV19 with TRBJ1-1; 11 nucleotides line up with TRBD1. The source material was sorted CD4+, CD8+, or CD8+CD57+ T cells (not recorded which) from PBMCs. This TCR was recovered from a human donor in good health, serving as a control. CDR3 sequence reads: CASSGTGGVTEAFF. In DNA form, the CDR3 reads TGTGCCAGTAGCGGGACAGGGGGAGTCACTGAAGCTTTCTTT.